The entry below gives a single TCR beta chain sequence along with its context. No antigen is known for it. The sample originates from a study of OX40 agonist ivuxolimab in advanced cancers. Per the germline V gene, CDR1 is MNHNY and CDR2 is SVGAGI (reference sequence). V gave up 5 bases and J gave up 3 bases; unmatched junction bases: 5. The CDR3 consists of 14 residues. Study observations and caveats: Some of the lowest clonal expansion was seen in partial responders at 0.1-3.0 mg/kg. Among T cells, CD8+ cells averaged more expanded clones than CD4+ cells. Both blood CD4+ and CD8+ T cells showed clonal growth by week 6 at 0.1 to 3.0 mg/kg.

TCRdb's table, derived via immunoSEQ multiplex PCR, lists solely in-frame clones and lacks some. The sample contains over 90,000 clones, approximately 94% of which appear only once. The clonotype was recovered from an adult with an advanced solid tumor such as melanoma, head and neck, liver or kidney cancer. The specimen was CD4+ or CD8+ T cells sorted from blood, collected in a trial of the OX40 agonist ivuxolimab. This rearrangement joins TRBV6-6 to TRBJ1-2; TRBD1 aligns across 8 bases. CDR3 sequence: CASSPTGVDYGYTF. CDR3 bases: TGTGCCAGCAGTCCGACAGGGGTCGACTATGGCTACACCTTC.